The T cell receptor beta chain described here comes from a study of Graves' ophthalmopathy and Graves' hyperthyroidism. About the study: Upon initial diagnosis and before any treatment, peripheral blood was collected. Study findings and constraints: Among thyroid clonotypes expanded above 0.001 frequency, most also appeared in blood. Using a 13-signature model, the authors split ophthalmopathy from stable hyperthyroidism, with about 88% sensitivity and 65% to 82% specificity.

Patients were diagnosed from clinical symptoms, serum thyroxine, TRAb, thyroid ultrasound and orbital computed tomography. RNA transcripts were the template, and TCR beta CDR3 regions were amplified from them. An opening RT-PCR round employed HTBI primers and preceded a second-round multiplex PCR. TCRdb re-called the multiplex PCR reads through MiXCR, storing one row per CDR3 protein. Of 650,000 to 800,000 distinct CDR3 sequences listed, 35% to 45% were seen once; the top ten hold 3% to 3.5%. V lost 3 bases and J 2 bases, leaving 11 bases between the germline ends. This CDR3 is 14 amino acids long. This clonotype has just a few counts. Its antigen is unknown.

The rearrangement joins TRBV12-3 or TRBV12-4 to TRBJ2-7, with D tentatively TRBD1 (5 bases). This TCR was sampled from an adult man with Graves' ophthalmopathy. Sequenced sample: peripheral blood. CDR3 sequence reads: CASSLGRRTYEQYF. In DNA form, the CDR3 reads TGTGCCAGCAGTTTGGGGCGCCGCACCTACGAGCAGTACTTC.